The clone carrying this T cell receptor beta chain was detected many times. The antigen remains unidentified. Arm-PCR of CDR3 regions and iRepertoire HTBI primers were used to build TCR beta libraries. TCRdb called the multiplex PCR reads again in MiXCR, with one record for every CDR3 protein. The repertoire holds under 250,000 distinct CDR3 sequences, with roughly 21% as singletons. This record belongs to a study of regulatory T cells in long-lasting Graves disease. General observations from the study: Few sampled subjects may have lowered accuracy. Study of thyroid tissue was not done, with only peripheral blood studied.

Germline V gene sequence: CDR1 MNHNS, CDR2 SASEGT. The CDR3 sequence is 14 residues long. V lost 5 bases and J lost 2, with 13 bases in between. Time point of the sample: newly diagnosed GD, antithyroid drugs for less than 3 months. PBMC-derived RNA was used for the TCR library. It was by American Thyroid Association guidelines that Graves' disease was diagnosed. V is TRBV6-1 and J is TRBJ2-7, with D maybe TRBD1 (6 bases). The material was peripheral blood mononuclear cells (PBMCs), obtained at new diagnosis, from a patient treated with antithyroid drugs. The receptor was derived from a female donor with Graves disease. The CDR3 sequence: CASSPGQPPYEQYF. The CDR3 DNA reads TGTGCCAGCAGTCCCGGACAGCCCCCCTACGAGCAGTACTTC.